This entry concerns a single T cell receptor (beta chain). The table lists this clone with a count of one. What antigen it recognizes has not been identified. No much larger clonotype is one base removed from it; base qualities were not supplied. In the prospective study, participants were about 18 to 89 years old, resided in about 25 geographic areas of the United States, and were enrolled through a virtual design. In the prospective study, cohorts were assigned on the basis of participant-reported clinical history obtained from a screening survey and a study questionnaire. Recovered participants in ImmuneRACE Cohort 3 were defined as having two consecutive negative NP/OP PCR tests, clearance from a healthcare professional, or resolution of symptoms. In the prospective study, mobile phlebotomists collected whole blood, serum and a nasopharyngeal or oropharyngeal swab from each participant. Prospective study participants could optionally give additional blood draws and questionnaires over an approximately two-month period. Before DNA extraction, prospective study blood samples were shipped either frozen or at room temperature.

From a lookup of the germline V gene, CDR1 and CDR2 are MRHNA and SNTAGT. V is cut by 2 bases and J by 3 bases, and the space between the germline ends is 9 bases. The cysteine opens and the phenylalanine closes a CDR3 of 14 amino acids. The sequence is cut down to CDR3 DNA, 42 bases in frame from base 1. This specimen belongs to a study of blood T cell repertoires in COVID-19 (TCRdb year 2020). In the study overall: Samples from collaborators originated in the United States, Italy and Spain and spanned both the acute and convalescent phases of COVID-19. Nearly every sample came with metadata listing a de-identified subject ID, COVID-19 status, age in years and sex. Where HLA class I and class II types were available, the types were taken from metadata supplied by the sample provider, not from assay-based typing. The material from the prospective study consisted of cDNA or gDNA derived from T cells, B-cell-depleted T cells, or PBMCs. The repertoires were released in a freely available public database meant as a resource for research on the immune response to SARS-CoV-2. The samples were drawn from the first 160 participants of the ongoing ImmuneRACE study and from 1,254 subjects provided by 6 global collaborators. The dataset comprised deeply sampled blood TCRbeta repertoires from subjects exposed to, actively infected with, or recovered from COVID-19. Findings and caveats that apply to the study as a whole: How much clinical and demographic metadata was included differed by source and by participant, and the metadata was provided uncurated.

TCRbeta CDR3 regions were amplified from genomic DNA by means of the immunoSEQ Assay, a bias-controlled multiplex PCR. As for the authors' bioinformatics: Within the assay, amplification of reference gene primers was used to estimate how many nucleated cells each sample contained. To quantify the absolute abundance of each unique TCRbeta CDR3 rearrangement, sequence reads were collapsed and filtered. For each sample, productive Simpson clonality was calculated as the square root of Simpson's diversity index over productive rearrangements. The immuneACCESS repertoire file appears here via TCRdb, limited to in-frame rearrangements. These files lack a portion of the clones; in checked studies, under half of the deficit traces to unresolved V genes, and the cause of the others is not known. V and J calls and clone size come straight from that table; D and trimming were deduced from the DNA. For this sample the table gives about 130,000 clones, of which 65% to 90% were detected only once. Together, the top ten hold roughly 2.2% of the sample.

The chain links TRBV6-4 with TRBJ2-3, and the D gene may be TRBD2, 5 bases matching. Sequencing was carried out using PBMCs or T cells enriched from blood (not recorded which). The clonotype comes from a woman aged 45-60 years who had recovered from COVID-19. The nucleotide sequence reads as follows: TGTGCCAGCAGTGACGGGGTAGCGACAGATACGCAGTATTTT. It specifies CASSDGVATDTQYF.